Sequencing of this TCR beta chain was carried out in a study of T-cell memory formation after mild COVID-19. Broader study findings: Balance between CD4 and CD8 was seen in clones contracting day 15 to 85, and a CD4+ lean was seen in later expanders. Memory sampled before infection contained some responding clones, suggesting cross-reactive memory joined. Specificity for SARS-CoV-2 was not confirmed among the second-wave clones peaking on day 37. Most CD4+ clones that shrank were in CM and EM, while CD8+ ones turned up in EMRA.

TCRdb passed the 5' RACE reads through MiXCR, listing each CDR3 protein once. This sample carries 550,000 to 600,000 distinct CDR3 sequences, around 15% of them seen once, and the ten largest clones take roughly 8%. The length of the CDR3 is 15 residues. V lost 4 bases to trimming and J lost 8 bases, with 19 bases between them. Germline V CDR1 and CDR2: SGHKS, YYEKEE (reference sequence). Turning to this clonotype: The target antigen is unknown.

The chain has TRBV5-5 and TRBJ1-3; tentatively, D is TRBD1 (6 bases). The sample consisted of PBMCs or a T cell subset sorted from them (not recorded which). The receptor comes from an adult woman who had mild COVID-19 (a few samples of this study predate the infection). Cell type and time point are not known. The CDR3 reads CASSQTGGSQDTIYF. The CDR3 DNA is TGTGCCAGCAGCCAAACGGGGGGCTCCCAGGACACCATATATTTT.